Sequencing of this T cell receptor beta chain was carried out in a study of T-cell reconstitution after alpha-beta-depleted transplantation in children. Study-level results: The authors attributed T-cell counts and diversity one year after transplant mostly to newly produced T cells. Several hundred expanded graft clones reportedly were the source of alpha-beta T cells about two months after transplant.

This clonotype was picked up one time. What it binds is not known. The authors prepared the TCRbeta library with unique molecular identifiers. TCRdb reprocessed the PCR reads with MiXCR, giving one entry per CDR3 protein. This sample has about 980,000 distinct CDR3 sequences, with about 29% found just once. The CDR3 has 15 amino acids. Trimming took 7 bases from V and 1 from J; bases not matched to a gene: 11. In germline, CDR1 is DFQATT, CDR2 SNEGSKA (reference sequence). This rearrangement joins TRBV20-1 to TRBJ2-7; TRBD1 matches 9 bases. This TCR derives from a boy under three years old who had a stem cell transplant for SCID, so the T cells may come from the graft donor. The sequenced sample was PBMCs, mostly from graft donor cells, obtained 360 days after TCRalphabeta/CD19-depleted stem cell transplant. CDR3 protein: CSVPRPGQGSYEQYF. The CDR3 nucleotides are TGCAGTGTTCCACGGCCGGGACAGGGATCCTACGAGCAGTACTTC.